This T cell receptor (beta chain) originates from a study of T cell responses to AZD1222 COVID-19 vaccine (dated by TCRdb to 2020 to 2022). Regarding the complete study: AZD1222 recipients with second doses at about 4 weeks or about 12 weeks were pooled, because spike-specific TCR depth and breadth did not differ between schedules. TCR sequencing was performed for fewer than 250 trial participants, of whom 200 to 220 were given two doses of AZD1222 and around 26 were given two doses of MenACWY control vaccine. Trial participants were enrolled by age into subgroups of 18-55, 56-69 and 70-plus years, and 148, 28 and 57 TCR-sequenced participants, respectively, were included in these subgroups.

Results and caveats for the whole study, not just this receptor: In the small 56-69-year group, the increase in depth fell short of significance, most likely because of low power. Reportedly, almost half of the unique spike-specific TCRs recognized epitopes lying outside the regions that are mutated in the B.1.351 and B.1.1.7 variants. Conclusions about previously exposed vaccinees are limited because only a handful of AZD1222 recipients were SARS-CoV-2 seropositive at baseline. Most participants were white British and females outnumbered males, and the authors suggested that clonal diversity may have been underestimated. After two AZD1222 doses, spike-specific TCR breadth and depth were significantly higher than at day 0 and than in MenACWY recipients. The vaccine-associated CD4 TCRs covered the entire spike protein, and the dominant responses fell in regions 160-218 and 743-854. Because no day 14 peak-response samples were available, repertoires were characterized only after the peak T cell response.

The CDR3 regions of human TCRbeta chains were analyzed by immunosequencing. Per the original workflow: TCRs in the repertoires were matched against a reference library of SARS-CoV-2-specific TCRs that had been generated with the MIRA antigen-specificity platform. Breadth meant the fraction of unique TCRs that were SARS-CoV-2-associated, whereas depth meant the fraction of total T cells that were SARS-CoV-2-associated. Using the MIRA data, every spike-specific TCR was mapped to the spike region that the TCR reacted to and assigned to either a CD4 or a CD8 class. Log10-transformed breadth and depth values were compared by one-way ANOVA with Sidak's multiple comparisons tests. The immuneACCESS repertoire file appears here via TCRdb, limited to in-frame rearrangements. These files lack a portion of the clones; in checked studies, under half of the deficit traces to unresolved V genes, and the cause of the others is not known. V and J calls and clone size are copied from that table; D and trimming were computed from the DNA. The table for this sample lists over 120,000 clones; 92% of them were counted only once. Roughly 5% of the sample belongs to the ten largest clones.

The sample's time point, from its label and the paper: baseline before first vaccination. Samples from vaccinated people were obtained from the UK trials COV001 and COV002, which included a single-blind randomized controlled phase 2/3 trial of AZD1222 (ChAdOx1 nCoV-19) in healthy adults. Trial participant PBMC samples were collected at day 0 and day 28 after the second dose for TCRbeta chain sequencing. This clone came up once. There is no known antigen for this receptor. Base qualities are not recorded, but no much larger clone differs from it by a single base. Per the germline V gene (reference sequence), LGHDT is the CDR1 and YNNKEL is the CDR2. Taken from cysteine to phenylalanine, the CDR3 has 14 residues. Solely the CDR3 DNA is kept, with 42 bases framed from the first base. Germline trimming: 4 bases from V, 6 bases from J; junction bases outside gene matches: 8.

Sequenced here: peripheral blood, sampled on day 0 of AZD1222 vaccination. This sequence uses TRBV3-1 (or the pseudogene TRBV3-2) and TRBJ2-7, and TRBD2 aligns with 8 junction nucleotides. The TCR originated in an adult in good health. CDR3 reads: CASSLTGGPTEQYF. The nucleotides are TGTGCCAGCAGCCTGACGGGAGGGCCGACCGAGCAGTACTTC.